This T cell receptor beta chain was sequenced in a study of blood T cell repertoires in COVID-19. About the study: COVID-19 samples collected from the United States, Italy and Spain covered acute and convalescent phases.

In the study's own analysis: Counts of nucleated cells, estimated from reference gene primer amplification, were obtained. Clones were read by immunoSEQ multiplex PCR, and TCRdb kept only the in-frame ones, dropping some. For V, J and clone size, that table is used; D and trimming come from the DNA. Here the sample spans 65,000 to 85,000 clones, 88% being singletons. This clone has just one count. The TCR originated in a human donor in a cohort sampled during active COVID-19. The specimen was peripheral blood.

The CDR3 DNA sequence: TGTGCCAGCTCACCAGGGACAGGGGGCAATCAGCCCCAGCATTTT. Protein sequence: CASSPGTGGNQPQHF. J is TRBJ1-5 and V is TRBV18; TRBD1 agrees at 10 bases. This CDR3 is 15 amino acids long. Germline CDR1 reads KGHSH; CDR2 reads LQKENI. V gave up 2 bases and J gave up 2 bases; unmatched junction bases: 0.